These 23 T cell receptor beta chains came from one sample sequenced in a study of T cells after yellow fever vaccination. TCRdb reprocessed the 5' RACE reads with MiXCR, giving one entry per CDR3 protein. The repertoire has over 300,000 distinct CDR3 sequences, around 6.8% of them found once; the top ten carry 15% to 20%. Sequencing was performed on PBMCs, taken more than 40 days after the first yellow fever vaccination. These receptors all stem from a man between 18 and 29 years old who received the YFV17D yellow fever vaccine.

This clonotype was observed a handful of times. The CDR3 sequence is CASSPLNDAGRETQYF. The CDR3 bases are TGTGCCAGCTCTCCCCTCAACGATGCAGGGCGAGAGACCCAGTACTTC. The chain combines TRBV18 with TRBJ2-5; D possibly corresponds to TRBD1 (5 bases). The CDR3 is made up of 16 amino acids. Germline V gene sequence: CDR1 KGHSH, CDR2 LQKENI. V was shortened by 6 bases and J by 4 bases, with 21 bases between the two germline ends.

This clonotype has at least ten counts. V gene TRBV11-1 combines with J gene TRBJ2-2; a possible D gene is TRBD1 (6 bases). The CDR3 extends over 14 amino acids. V was shortened by 8 bases and J by 7 bases, with 17 bases between the two germline ends. Germline loops: CDR1 SGHAT, CDR2 FQDESV (reference sequence). Here the CDR3 DNA reads TGTGCCAGCGGAAGGACAGCTTTGGGCGGGGAGCTGTTTTTT. This codes for CASGRTALGGELFF.

The genes are TRBV20-1 and TRBJ2-3, with D unresolved. The CDR3 contains 14 residues. Germline loops: CDR1 DFQATT, CDR2 SNEGSKA (reference sequence). Trimming left V 0 bases short and J 2 bases short, with 9 bases between. CDR3 loop: CSARDYSNTDTQYF. The CDR3 DNA is TGCAGTGCTAGAGATTATTCCAACACAGATACGCAGTATTTT.

The chain employs TRBV4-1 and TRBJ1-5, with TRBD1 as a possible D gene (5 bases). The CDR3 has 19 residues. CDR1 MGHRA and CDR2 YSYEKL come from the germline V gene. V was pared by 1 base and J by 5 bases, with 24 bases between. In nucleotides, the CDR3 is TGCGCCAGCAGCCAAGTCGTGGGTGGGGGGAGACGCAAAGATCAGCCCCAGCATTTT. Translating it yields CASSQVVGGGRRKDQPQHF.

This clonotype has just a few counts. J is TRBJ2-2 and V is TRBV30; tentatively, D is TRBD2 (5 bases). From germline, CDR1 is GTSNPN and CDR2 SVGIG (reference sequence). This CDR3 spans 12 amino acids. Between the trimmed V and J ends, which lost 5 bases and 6 bases, there was a span of 10 bases. Written as DNA, the CDR3 is TGTGCCTGGCTACCCGGGGCCGGGGAGCTGTTTTTT. Translation gives CAWLPGAGELFF.

This clonotype was picked up a small number of times. The chain recombines TRBV28 with TRBJ2-7; perhaps D is TRBD1 or TRBD2 (5 bases each). The length of the CDR3 is 14 residues. V was pared by 3 bases and J by 5 bases, with 14 bases between. Germline CDR1 is MDHEN and CDR2 is SYDVKM. CDR3 sequence: CASSLTGPENEQYV. CDR3 nucleotide sequence: TGTGCCAGCAGTTTGACGGGGCCGGAAAACGAGCAGTACGTC.

This clonotype was observed many times. The chain recombines TRBV5-1 with TRBJ2-3, with 7 bases identical to TRBD2. With 0 bases clipped from V and 3 bases from J, the junction kept 4 bases outside the gene matches. This CDR3 has 15 residues. CDR1 is SGHRS and CDR2 is YFSETQ in the germline V gene. CDR3 sequence reads: CASSLVQRDTDTQYF. CDR3 coding DNA: TGCGCCAGCAGCTTGGTCCAGCGGGATACAGATACGCAGTATTTT.

This clonotype was detected ten times or more. J is TRBJ1-1 and V is TRBV24-1; D is ambiguous. Trimming pared 4 bases from V and 0 bases from J, leaving 5 bases between. In germline, CDR1 is KGHDR, CDR2 SFDVKD. The CDR3 has 13 residues. In DNA, the CDR3 is TGTGCCACCAGTGAACAGATGAACACTGAAGCTTTCTTT. It codes for CATSEQMNTEAFF.

This clonotype was observed a handful of times. This chain uses TRBV6-2 or TRBV6-3 with TRBJ2-3; tentative D call: TRBD2 (6 bases). Trimming took 4 bases from V and 1 from J, leaving 9 bases between them. Germline loops: CDR1 MNHEY, CDR2 SVGEGT. There are 14 residues in the CDR3. The CDR3 nucleotides read TGTGCCAGCAGTTTCTGGGGGGGCACAGATACGCAGTATTTT. Its translation is CASSFWGGTDTQYF.

This chain links TRBV2 with TRBJ2-5; D unresolved. The length of the CDR3 is 14 residues. CDR1 is SNHLY, CDR2 FYNNEI, per germline. Trimming removed 3 bases at V and 3 bases at J, with 11 bases between. The CDR3 coding sequence is TGTGCCAGCAGTGACAGGCACCGGGAAGAGACCCAGTACTTC. Encoded protein: CASSDRHREETQYF. The whole variable domain, filled in from reference TRBV2 and TRBJ2-5, reads EPEVTQTPSHQVTQMGQEVILRCVPISNHLYFYWYRQILGQKVEFLVSFYNNEISEKSEIFDDQFSVERPDGSNFTLKIRSTKLEDSAMYFCASSDRHREETQYFGPGTRLLVL.

Only a few counts were recorded for this clonotype. The rearrangement uses TRBV5-1 and TRBJ1-6; 8 bases map to TRBD1. The junction had 7 bases not matched to a gene; V was cut back by 2 bases and J by 3 bases. CDR1 and CDR2 from the germline V gene are SGHRS and YFSETQ. This CDR3 spans 17 amino acids. CDR3 coding DNA: TGCGCCAGCAGCTTCCAACCAGGACAGGGCTATAATTCACCCCTCCACTTT. It codes for CASSFQPGQGYNSPLHF.

The CDR3 reads CASSQEGQGTSTDTQYF. DNA of the CDR3: TGTGCCAGCAGCCAAGAAGGACAGGGTACCAGCACAGATACGCAGTATTTT. V usage is TRBV4-2 and J usage is TRBJ2-3; 8 bases line up with TRBD1. V dropped 0 bases and J dropped 0; count of bases not matched to a gene: 5. Germline V gene lookup returns CDR1 LGHNA and CDR2 YNFKEQ. The CDR3 runs to 17 residues.

This chain links TRBV3-1 with TRBJ1-1; D gene ambiguous. Germline V gene sequence: CDR1 LGHDT, CDR2 YNNKEL (reference sequence). V was pared by 3 bases and J by 4 bases, with 6 bases between. CDR3 length: 12 amino acids. The CDR3 nucleotides are TGTGCCAGCAGCCAGGGGTTCACTGAAGCTTTCTTT. This translates into CASSQGFTEAFF.

This clonotype has only a few counts. The V and J genes are TRBV7-2 and TRBJ2-2; 9 nucleotides agree with TRBD1. Germline assignment: CDR1 SGHTA and CDR2 FQGNSA. The CDR3 loop spans 16 amino acids. The V and J ends lost 0 bases and 7 bases, in that order; junction bases with no gene match: 6. CDR3 sequence (DNA): TGTGCCAGCAGCTTAGCAGGGACAGGGTTTTTCGGGGAGCTGTTTTTT. It is translated as CASSLAGTGFFGELFF. The whole variable domain, filled in from reference TRBV7-2 and TRBJ2-2, reads GAGVSQSPSNKVTEKGKDVELRCDPISGHTALYWYRQSLGQGLEFLIYFQGNSAPDKSGLPSDRFSAERTGGSVSTLTIQRTQQEDSAVYLCASSLAGTGFFGELFFGEGSRLTVL.

This clonotype was seen more than once but under ten times. J is TRBJ1-3 and V is TRBV7-9; D gene ambiguous. V lost 0 bases and J 2 bases, leaving 8 bases between the germline ends. The CDR3 runs 15 residues. Looked up from germline, CDR1 is SEHNR and CDR2 is FQNEAQ (reference sequence). The CDR3 bases are TGTGCCAGCAGCTTAGCCTCGGGAGCTGGAAACACCATATATTTT. This translates into CASSLASGAGNTIYF.

This chain links TRBV18 with TRBJ2-7; tentative D call: TRBD2 (6 bases). Germline assignment: CDR1 KGHSH and CDR2 LQKENI. Trimming took off 4 bases at V and 2 bases at J, with 18 bases between the two ends. This CDR3 spans 16 amino acids. CDR3 coding DNA: TGTGCCAGCTCACACACGGGACGGGAGCCCCCCTACGAGCAGTACGTC. It translates to CASSHTGREPPYEQYV.

This clonotype was seen a few times. The rearrangement uses TRBV5-1 and TRBJ1-4; no clear D gene. Trimming took off 4 bases at V and 6 bases at J, with 10 bases between the two ends. The CDR3 covers 13 residues. Germline CDR1 is SGHRS and CDR2 is YFSETQ. The CDR3: CASSETIYEKLFF. The CDR3, as DNA: TGCGCCAGCAGCGAGACAATCTATGAAAAACTGTTTTTT.

This sequence joins TRBV12-3 or TRBV12-4 and TRBJ2-7; 9 bases line up with TRBD2. This CDR3 contains 14 residues. The V and J ends lost 7 bases and 5 bases, in that order; junction bases with no gene match: 9. The CDR3 sequence is CASKKRGALHEQYF. CDR3 nucleotides: TGTGCCAGCAAGAAGCGGGGGGCTCTTCACGAGCAGTACTTC.

The chain recombines TRBV12-3 or TRBV12-4 with TRBJ1-2; 9 positions agree with TRBD1. The V gene end was trimmed by 3 bases and the J gene end by 4 bases; junction bases not matched to a gene: 6. This CDR3 is built from 15 residues. The CDR3 DNA reads as TGTGCCAGCAGTTTGGGGGACAGGGCTATCTATGGCTACACCTTC. Translating gives CASSLGDRAIYGYTF.

The CDR3 DNA reads TGTGCCAGCAGCTTAGTAGCCAGGCCCTCCTACGAGCAGTACTTC. As protein: CASSLVARPSYEQYF. J is TRBJ2-7 and V is TRBV11-2; no firm D call. The CDR3 runs to 15 residues. Germline V gene lookup returns CDR1 SGHAT and CDR2 FQNNGV. The germline V and J ends were trimmed by 1 base and 0 bases, with 10 bases remaining between them.

This clonotype was seen ten or more times. The gene calls are TRBV4-3 and TRBJ1-1; D possibly corresponds to TRBD1 (6 bases). The germline V and J ends were trimmed by 0 bases and 3 bases, with 17 bases remaining between them. Germline-derived CDR1 and CDR2 are LGHNA and YSLEER. CDR3 length: 17 amino acids. The CDR3 region is CASSQDSTRGGDTEAFF. In DNA form, the CDR3 reads TGCGCCAGCAGCCAAGATTCGACCAGGGGAGGGGACACTGAAGCTTTCTTT.

This clonotype was counted at least ten times. J is TRBJ2-5 and V is TRBV3-1; no firm D call. CDR1 and CDR2 from the germline V gene are LGHDT and YNNKEL (reference sequence). This CDR3 contains 16 residues. V was pared by 6 bases and J by 5 bases, with 22 bases between. Written as DNA, the CDR3 is TGTGCCAGCAGACCTCCCAGTGTGGCGCAACAGGAGACCCAGTACTTC. Protein: CASRPPSVAQQETQYF.

The V gene is TRBV7-9, the J gene TRBJ2-2; 9 bases are shared with TRBD1. CDR3 length: 16 amino acids. The V gene end was trimmed by 2 bases and the J gene end by 4 bases; junction bases not matched to a gene: 5. Germline V gene sequence: CDR1 SEHNR, CDR2 FQNEAQ (reference sequence). DNA of the CDR3: TGTGCCAGCAGCTTAACCGGACAGGGGCTCACCGGGGAGCTGTTTTTT. Amino acid sequence: CASSLTGQGLTGELFF. The full variable domain, completed using reference TRBV7-9 and TRBJ2-2, is DTGVSQNPRHKITKRGQNVTFRCDPISEHNRLYWYRQTLGQGPEFLTYFQNEAQLEKSRLLSDRFSAERPKGSFSTLEIQRTEQGDSAMYLCASSLTGQGLTGELFFGEGSRLTVL.